One and the same sample provided the 2 T cell receptor beta chains below, sequenced in a study of blood T cells in healthy people across ages. The authors ran a second PCR of 7 to 11 cycles using a sample-barcoded 5' primer and a J-beta primer mix. MiXCR, applied by TCRdb to the 5' RACE reads, yields one record per CDR3 protein. Of about 720,000 distinct CDR3 sequences listed, about 20% were seen once; the top ten hold around 21%. Input material: blood. The receptors derive from a man aged 70-80 years in good health.

This chain uses TRBV27 with TRBJ2-5, with D unclear. The J call is in doubt because the DNA end fits TRBJ2-7 better. Germline V lookup: CDR1 MNHEY, CDR2 SMNVEV (reference sequence). The CDR3 runs to 13 residues. CDR3 in amino acids: CASSLKQNYEQYF. The CDR3 nucleotides are TGTGCCAGCAGTTTGAAACAGAACTACGAGCAGTACTTC.

The V call is TRBV28, the J call TRBJ1-5, with D perhaps matching TRBD1 (6 bases). The CDR3 runs 18 residues. Trimming shortened V by 1 base and J by 7 bases, and 23 bases separated the two germline ends. Germline V gene lookup returns CDR1 MDHEN and CDR2 SYDVKM. The chain's CDR3 is CASSLYSLRQAGWQPQHF. The CDR3 nucleotides are TGTGCCAGCAGTTTATATAGCTTACGACAGGCCGGTTGGCAGCCCCAGCATTTT.